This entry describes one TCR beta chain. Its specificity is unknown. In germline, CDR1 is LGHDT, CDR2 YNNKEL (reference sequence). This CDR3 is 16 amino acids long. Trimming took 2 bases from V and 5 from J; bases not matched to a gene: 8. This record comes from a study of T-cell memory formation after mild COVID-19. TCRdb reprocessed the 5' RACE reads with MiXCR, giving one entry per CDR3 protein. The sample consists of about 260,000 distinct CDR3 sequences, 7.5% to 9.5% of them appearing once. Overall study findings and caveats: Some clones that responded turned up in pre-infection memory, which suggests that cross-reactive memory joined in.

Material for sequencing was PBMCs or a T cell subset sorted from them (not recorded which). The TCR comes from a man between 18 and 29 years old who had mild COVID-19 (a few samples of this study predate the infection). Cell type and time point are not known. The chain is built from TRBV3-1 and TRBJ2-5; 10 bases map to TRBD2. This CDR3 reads CASSQWLAGDRETQYF. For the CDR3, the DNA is TGTGCCAGCAGCCAATGGCTAGCGGGGGACAGGGAGACCCAGTACTTC.